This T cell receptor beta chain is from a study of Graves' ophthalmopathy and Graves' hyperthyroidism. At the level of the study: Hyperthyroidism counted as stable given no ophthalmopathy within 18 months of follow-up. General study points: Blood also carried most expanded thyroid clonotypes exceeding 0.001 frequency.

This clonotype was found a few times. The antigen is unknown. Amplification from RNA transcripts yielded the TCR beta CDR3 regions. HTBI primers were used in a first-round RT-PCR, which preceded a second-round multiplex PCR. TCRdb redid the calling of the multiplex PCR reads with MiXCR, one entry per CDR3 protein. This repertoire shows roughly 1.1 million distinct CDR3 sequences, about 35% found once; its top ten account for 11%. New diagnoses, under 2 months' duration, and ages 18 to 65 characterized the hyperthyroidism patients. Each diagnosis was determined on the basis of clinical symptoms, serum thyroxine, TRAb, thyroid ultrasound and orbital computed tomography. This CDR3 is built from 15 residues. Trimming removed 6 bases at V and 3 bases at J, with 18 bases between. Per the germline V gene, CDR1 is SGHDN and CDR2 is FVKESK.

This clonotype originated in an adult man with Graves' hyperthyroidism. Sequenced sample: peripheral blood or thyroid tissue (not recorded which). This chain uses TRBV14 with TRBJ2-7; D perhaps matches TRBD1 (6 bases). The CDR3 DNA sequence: TGTGCCAGCAGTATCCACCGGGACACAATCTACGAGCAGTACTTC. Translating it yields CASSIHRDTIYEQYF.